This T cell receptor beta chain originates from a study of identical twins. TCRdb re-called the 5' RACE reads through MiXCR, storing one row per CDR3 protein. The data show over 500,000 distinct CDR3 sequences, 20% to 25% seen once. The V and J ends lost 7 bases and 2 bases respectively, with 24 bases between them. Germline lookup yields CDR1 LGHNT and CDR2 FRNRAP. CDR3 length: 18 amino acids. Separately, the same data were catalogued under a study of T cells expressing NK-cell markers. Turning to that study: In a handful of donors, dominant clonotypes made up about 28.3-65% of CD3+CD56-NKG2C+ cells.

The TCR originated in a woman under 30 in good health. The material sequenced was CD4+ T cells sorted from blood. J is TRBJ2-1 and V is TRBV12-5, with D perhaps matching TRBD2 (7 bases). CDR3 bases: TGTGCTAGTGTCACAAAGGGGCGGGGGCCCTCTCCCTACAATGAGCAGTTCTTC. Protein sequence: CASVTKGRGPSPYNEQFF.